The rows below give T cell receptor beta chains drawn from one sample of a study of cytomegalovirus exposure and HLA in healthy donors. The assay was immunoSEQ multiplex PCR, and TCRdb's table has in-frame clones only and misses some. The table shows about 130,000 clones, with about three quarters occurring only once. Specimen: PBMCs. The receptors here all came from a female donor in good health and CMV-seronegative. Each CDR3 is given without its conserved first and last residue. The order of the fields is CDR3 protein, V gene, D gene, clone size. D genes are given only for firm matches. A clone size is listed for some rows: how often the clone was seen (once, few, many), or a class if it is expanded.

ASMSLRQHEQY | TRBV6-1 | . | .
ASSTPRTGWNYGYT | TRBV9 | TRBD1 | .
ASSFLGGAGYEQY | TRBV27 | TRBD2 | .
ASSLVGGRSGNTIY | TRBV5-1 | . | .
ASTRGGTDTQY | TRBV6-5 | TRBD2 | .
ASSFRLSTDTQY | TRBV5-4 | . | once
AWRDKGRYEQY | TRBV30 | . | .
AWSLGLQETQY | TRBV30 | . | .
ASSLLAATGELF | TRBV7-9 | TRBD2 | .
ASTTTGRETQY | TRBV7-8 | TRBD1 | .
ASSLEPTTDTQY | TRBV5-1 | . | .
AWSAEGVHTGELF | TRBV30 | . | .
ASSRTGEGGYT | TRBV27 | TRBD1 | few
ASSIRAAQNIQY | TRBV19 | . | .
ASSLGTGVQPQH | TRBV19 | TRBD1 | .
ASSESLGFAQH | TRBV10-2 | . | .
ASSAPLPGNTGELF | TRBV5-1 | . | .
ASSQSPLNSTPGAF | TRBV23-1 | . | .
ASTTGQGFGELF | TRBV7-3 | TRBD1 | .
ASSRTGFGSPLH | TRBV16 | . | .
ASRTALGSPLH | TRBV2 | . | .
ASSPRRTGGDEQF | TRBV18 | TRBD1 | .
ASNLGPVGEQF | TRBV5-4 | . | once
ASATGTSAHNEQF | TRBV5-4 | TRBD2 | .
ASSIDSRGPSNTGELF | TRBV19 | . | .
ASSTPGVGAEAF | TRBV19 | . | once
ASSRVRANYGYT | TRBV27 | . | .
ASTQGGLAGETQY | TRBV11-2 | TRBD2 | .
ASSPPAQAGADTQY | TRBV18 | TRBD2 | .